This T cell receptor beta chain was recovered during a study of blood T cell repertoires in COVID-19. As processed by the authors: Reference gene primer amplification in the assay estimated nucleated cell counts. TCRdb's copy holds only in-frame clones and misses some; the assay was immunoSEQ multiplex PCR. For V, J and clone size, that table is used; D and trimming come from the DNA. This table has 53,000 or so clones, about three quarters appearing once. The V end was cut by 2 bases, the J end by 6 bases, with 9 bases between. Germline assignment: CDR1 SGHRS and CDR2 YFSETQ. The length of the CDR3 is 13 residues.

This receptor was taken from a man between 45 and 60 years old with active or convalescent COVID-19. The sample was peripheral blood. The chain combines TRBV5-1 with TRBJ1-5; D unclear. CDR3 protein: CASSLEVGQPQHF. The DNA of the CDR3 is TGCGCCAGCAGCTTAGAAGTCGGTCAGCCCCAGCATTTT.